This T cell receptor (beta chain) was captured by sequencing in a study of T cells in Graves' hyperthyroidism and ophthalmopathy. Study outcomes and limitations: Most thyroid-expanded clonotypes above 0.001 were also found in blood. Ophthalmopathy was predicted by the model a median of about 6.7 months ahead of onset.

The table lists this clonotype with many counts. Antigen specificity is unknown. The germline CDR1 and CDR2 sequences are DFQATT and SNEGSKA (reference sequence). CDR3 length: 12 residues. Deletions cut 6 bases from V and 3 bases from J, with 8 bases between. A NOSPECS grade of at least 4, a Clinical Activity Score of at least 3 and duration under 3 months were recorded in ophthalmopathy patients. Orbital computed tomography, thyroid ultrasound, serum thyroxine and TRAb, and clinical symptoms together informed the diagnoses. RNA transcripts were the template for amplifying TCR beta CDR3 regions. HTBI primers were employed in a first-round RT-PCR of the TCR CDR3. TCRdb reprocessed the multiplex PCR reads via MiXCR and lists one record per CDR3 protein. The data show about 520,000 distinct CDR3 sequences, roughly 24% seen once.

This clonotype was sampled from a woman in her twenties or thirties with Graves' ophthalmopathy. This chain connects TRBV20-1 to TRBJ2-2, with D hard to call. Material: blood. The CDR3 DNA reads TGCAGTGCCACTCTGGACACCGGGGAGCTGTTTTTT. This gives the protein CSATLDTGELFF.